These 27 T cell receptor beta chains were sequenced from one sample in a study of cytomegalovirus exposure and HLA in healthy donors. Vbeta (60) and Jbeta (13) primers were used in the PCR. Profiled with immunoSEQ multiplex PCR; TCRdb holds only in-frame clones, not every one. The table has about 210,000 clones, 78% seen once. Input material: PBMCs. Source of these receptors: a woman aged 30 to 39 in good health and CMV-seropositive.

The chain recombines TRBV28 with TRBJ1-1; TRBD1 might be the D (5 bases). Trimming pared 3 bases from V and 3 bases from J, leaving 11 bases between. CDR3 length: 14 amino acids. Germline loops: CDR1 MDHEN, CDR2 SYDVKM. The CDR3 coding sequence is TGTGCCAGCAGTTTGCACGAAGGGGACACTGAAGCTTTCTTT. This gives the protein CASSLHEGDTEAFF.

J is TRBJ1-4 and V is TRBV7-8; D is ambiguous. The CDR3 runs 16 residues. The V gene's germline CDR1 is SGHVS and CDR2 FQNEAQ. Trimming took off 1 base at V and 4 bases at J, with 13 bases between the two ends. The CDR3 sequence is CASSLVLGGFNEKLFF. CDR3 bases: TGTGCCAGCAGCTTAGTTCTAGGAGGGTTTAATGAAAAACTGTTTTTT.

This chain joins TRBV7-9 and TRBJ1-1, with D possibly TRBD1 on 6 matching bases. V gave up 4 bases and J gave up 0 bases, with 12 bases separating them. The CDR3 contains 15 residues. Germline V gene data show CDR1 as SEHNR and CDR2 as FQNEAQ (reference sequence). Here the CDR3 DNA reads TGTGCCAGCAGCTACACAGGGTTATTGAACACTGAAGCTTTCTTT. This translates into CASSYTGLLNTEAFF.

The table lists this clone with a count of one. The chain recombines TRBV6-6 with TRBJ2-5, with 10 bases lining up with TRBD2. The CDR3 consists of 15 residues. Germline-derived CDR1 and CDR2 are MNHNY and SVGAGI (reference sequence). The junction had 4 bases not matched to a gene; V was cut back by 5 bases and J by 1 base. The CDR3 DNA reads as TGTGCCAGCAGTCCCCTAGCGGGGGTCCAAGAGACCCAGTACTTC. Amino acid sequence: CASSPLAGVQETQYF.

The chain links TRBV2 to TRBJ1-3, with unresolved D. The CDR3 has 13 amino acids. V was cut by 0 bases and J by 4 bases, with 4 bases left in between. Germline V CDR1 and CDR2: SNHLY, FYNNEI. The CDR3 bases are TGTGCCAGCAGTGAAGCGGCCGGAAACACCATATATTTT. Translated, it gives CASSEAAGNTIYF.

The V gene is TRBV6-6, the J gene TRBJ1-2, with 7 bases identical to TRBD1. The V segment lost 4 bases and the J segment 4 bases; nucleotides outside the gene matches: 3. Germline V lookup: CDR1 MNHNY, CDR2 SVGAGI (reference sequence). The CDR3 runs to 13 residues. Here the CDR3 DNA reads TGTGCCAGCAGTTCGGACAGGAGCTATGGCTACACCTTC. It translates to CASSSDRSYGYTF.

In its sample, this clone was seen a few times. The rearrangement joins TRBV19 to TRBJ1-2; D is uncertain. V was trimmed by 4 bases and J by 8 bases, leaving 11 bases between them. The CDR3 runs to 12 residues. The germline gives CDR1 LNHDA, CDR2 SQIVND (reference sequence). This CDR3 reads CASSTRGGGYTF. CDR3 coding DNA: TGTGCCAGTAGTACTCGAGGTGGGGGCTACACCTTC. Full variable domain (outside the CDR3, taken from reference TRBV19 and TRBJ1-2): DGGITQSPKYLFRKEGQNVTLSCEQNLNHDAMYWYRQDPGQGLRLIYYSQIVNDFQKGDIAEGYSVSREKKESFPLTVTSAQKNPTAFYLCASSTRGGGYTFGSGTRLTVV.

The chain is built from TRBV5-1 and TRBJ2-3; TRBD2 matches at 8 bases. Trimming at V came to 6 bases and at J to 4 bases, leaving 7 bases not matched to a gene. This CDR3 comprises 14 residues. Germline V CDR1 and CDR2: SGHRS, YFSETQ. This chain's CDR3 is CASKGGRSPDTQYF. The CDR3 bases are TGCGCCAGCAAAGGCGGGAGGAGCCCAGATACGCAGTATTTT.

This clone was seen only a few times. The chain recombines TRBV5-1 with TRBJ2-3; 12 positions agree with TRBD2. The ends lost 2 bases at V and 5 bases at J; junction bases unmatched: 3. The CDR3 runs to 15 residues. The germline V gene encodes CDR1 SGHRS and CDR2 YFSETQ. CDR3 region: CASSFLAGGEDTQYF. CDR3 DNA: TGCGCCAGCAGCTTCCTAGCGGGGGGGGAAGATACGCAGTATTTT.

The CDR3 sequence is CASSQEAFNSPLHF. CDR3 in DNA: TGTGCCAGCAGCCAAGAGGCTTTTAATTCACCCCTCCACTTT. The chain uses TRBV14 and TRBJ1-6; no clear D. The CDR3 sequence is 14 residues long. Per germline, CDR1 SGHDN and CDR2 FVKESK. Deletions cut 0 bases from V and 6 bases from J, with 6 bases between.

The chain is built from TRBV30 and TRBJ2-2; tentative D call: TRBD2 (6 bases). Germline V gene lookup returns CDR1 GTSNPN and CDR2 SVGIG (reference sequence). CDR3 length: 14 residues. The V and J ends lost 2 bases and 0 bases respectively, with 7 bases between them. DNA for the CDR3: TGTGCCTGGAGTATAGCGGCGAACACCGGGGAGCTGTTTTTT. Protein sequence: CAWSIAANTGELFF.

This chain links TRBV7-3 with TRBJ2-1, with 8 nucleotides matching TRBD2. The CDR3 extends over 14 amino acids. Germline CDR1 SGHTA, CDR2 FQGTGA. V lost 7 bases and J lost 8; bases outside the gene matches: 10. The CDR3 protein is CASKPGGQSHEQFF. The CDR3 DNA sequence: TGTGCCAGCAAACCGGGAGGGCAGAGCCATGAGCAGTTCTTC.

V and J are TRBV4-1 and TRBJ2-3; weak D call: TRBD1 (6 bases). Germline CDR1 MGHRA, CDR2 YSYEKL. The V gene lost 1 base and the J gene lost 2 bases, with 16 bases spanning the gap. The CDR3 consists of 17 residues. The CDR3 nucleotides are TGCGCCAGCAGCCAAGCTAACTCGGACAGAGTCACAGATACGCAGTATTTT. Protein: CASSQANSDRVTDTQYF.

This chain links TRBV27 with TRBJ2-6; 13 nucleotides line up with TRBD2. Germline CDR1 MNHEY, CDR2 SMNVEV (reference sequence). This CDR3 contains 18 residues. Trimming at V came to 5 bases and at J to 4 bases, leaving 8 bases not matched to a gene. CDR3 region: CASSLRGTSGVGANVLTF. The CDR3, as DNA: TGTGCCAGCAGTCTAAGGGGGACTAGCGGGGTCGGGGCCAACGTCCTGACTTTC.

A few counts support this clone. The chain couples TRBV5-1 to TRBJ2-7; the D gene is possibly TRBD2 (5 bases). Trimming took off 4 bases at V and 1 base at J, with 9 bases between the two ends. CDR1 is SGHRS, CDR2 YFSETQ, per germline. CDR3 length: 13 amino acids. The CDR3 reads CASSPGLSYEQYF. The DNA of the CDR3 is TGCGCCAGCAGCCCGGGGTTGTCCTACGAGCAGTACTTC.

The V gene is TRBV7-9, the J gene TRBJ1-4; no reliable D call. Deletions cut 2 bases from V and 7 bases from J, with 14 bases between. Germline CDR1 SEHNR, CDR2 FQNEAQ (reference sequence). The length of the CDR3 is 15 residues. CDR3 DNA: TGTGCCAGCAGCTTAACACCGCGCGGGCCTGAAAAACTGTTTTTT. Protein product: CASSLTPRGPEKLFF.

This rearrangement joins TRBV27 to TRBJ2-7; TRBD2 matches at 8 bases. The V gene's germline CDR1 is MNHEY and CDR2 SMNVEV (reference sequence). The CDR3 runs 15 residues. V lost 5 bases and J lost 3; bases outside the gene matches: 9. The CDR3 DNA is TGTGCCAGCAGTCCCCGGAGCGGGGGCTACTACGAGCAGTACTTC. Translated, it gives CASSPRSGGYYEQYF.

J is TRBJ2-7 and V is TRBV11-2; D not certain. The CDR3 is 14 amino acids. CDR1 and CDR2 from the germline V gene are SGHAT and FQNNGV. The V end was cut by 3 bases, the J end by 4 bases, with 13 bases between. The CDR3 protein is CASSFSQTLYEQYF. Written as DNA, the CDR3 is TGTGCCAGCAGCTTTTCACAGACCTTATACGAGCAGTACTTC.

The J gene is TRBJ1-5, the V gene TRBV30; D is perhaps TRBD1 (6 bases). Germline V CDR1 and CDR2: GTSNPN, SVGIG (reference sequence). V lost 1 base, J lost 2 bases, and 12 bases lay in between. The CDR3 has 15 residues. CDR3 sequence reads: CAWSATGLGNQPQHF. The DNA of the CDR3 is TGTGCCTGGAGTGCCACAGGGCTGGGCAATCAGCCCCAGCATTTT.

The chain employs TRBV6-5 and TRBJ1-5, with 9 nucleotides matching TRBD1. V dropped 5 bases and J dropped 7; count of bases not matched to a gene: 9. The germline V gene has CDR1 MNHEY and CDR2 SVGAGI. The CDR3 has 15 amino acids. The CDR3: CASSRTGASGQPQHF. CDR3 DNA sequence: TGTGCCAGCAGTCGGACAGGGGCTTCGGGGCAGCCCCAGCATTTT.

The chain employs TRBV20-1 and TRBJ2-1, with D unclear. The CDR3 contains 11 residues. V gave up 4 bases and J gave up 5 bases, with 6 bases separating them. CDR1 and CDR2 (germline): DFQATT, SNEGSKA (reference sequence). Written as DNA, the CDR3 is TGCAGTGCTACGAGTGACAATGAGCAGTTCTTC. Its translation is CSATSDNEQFF.

The chain carries TRBV5-4 and TRBJ2-1; perhaps TRBD2 as D (7 bases). Germline values: CDR1 SGHNT, CDR2 YYREEE (reference sequence). Deletions cut 2 bases from V and 0 bases from J, with 9 bases between. This CDR3 region has 15 residues. CDR3 protein: CASSLGGASYNEQFF. CDR3 DNA: TGTGCCAGCAGCTTAGGGGGGGCCTCCTACAATGAGCAGTTCTTC.

This chain joins TRBV7-8 and TRBJ2-5, with a possible D match to TRBD1 (6 bases). The CDR3 has 13 residues. Germline lookup yields CDR1 SGHVS and CDR2 FQNEAQ. Trimming removed 5 bases at V and 1 base at J, with 8 bases between. The CDR3 DNA reads as TGTGCCAGCAGCGAGGACAGCCAAGAGACCCAGTACTTC. It translates to CASSEDSQETQYF. Complete variable domain (other parts from reference TRBV7-8 and TRBJ2-5): GAGVSQSPRYKVAKRGQDVALRCDPISGHVSLFWYQQALGQGPEFLTYFQNEAQLDKSGLPSDRFFAERPEGSVSTLKIQRTQQEDSAVYLCASSEDSQETQYFGPGTRLLVL.

The rearrangement joins TRBV5-1 to TRBJ2-5; D is possibly TRBD1 (5 bases). Germline lookup yields CDR1 SGHRS and CDR2 YFSETQ. The CDR3 contains 14 residues. Between the trimmed V and J ends, which lost 4 bases and 0 bases, there was a span of 10 bases. The CDR3 DNA sequence: TGCGCCAGCAGCCACCAGGGTTACCAAGAGACCCAGTACTTC. Its translation: CASSHQGYQETQYF.

J is TRBJ2-7 and V is TRBV2, with TRBD2 identical over 7 bases. V shed 7 bases and J 1 base; nucleotides not matched to a gene: 10. The germline CDR1 and CDR2 sequences are SNHLY and FYNNEI. The length of the CDR3 is 15 residues. CDR3 region: CASKGGASGSYEQYF. For the CDR3, the DNA is TGTGCCAGCAAGGGAGGGGCTAGCGGATCCTACGAGCAGTACTTC.

The genes are TRBV10-1 and TRBJ2-2, with D unresolved. Deletions cut 5 bases from V and 0 bases from J, with 7 bases between. The CDR3 has 14 residues. Looked up from germline, CDR1 is WNHNN and CDR2 is SYGVQD (reference sequence). The CDR3 nucleotides read TGCGCCAGCAGTACATTCGCGAACACCGGGGAGCTGTTTTTT. The encoded protein is CASSTFANTGELFF.

This clone has more than one count but fewer than ten. The genes are TRBV7-2 and TRBJ2-7; D not resolved. Deletions cut 5 bases from V and 1 base from J, with 9 bases between. Germline V CDR1 and CDR2: SGHTA, FQGNSA. CDR3 size: 13 residues. The CDR3 bases are TGTGCCAGCAGCACGACATTTTCCTACGAGCAGTACTTC. Translation: CASSTTFSYEQYF.